This T cell receptor (beta chain) was captured by sequencing in a study of T cell clonality in common variable immunodeficiency. Notes on the study in general: In common variable immunodeficiency, TCR beta chains reportedly carried fewer deletions and N-nucleotide insertions.

Caucasian heritage predominated among both patients and controls. No CVID subject was ill or on immunomodulatory drugs when sampled. To note about this clone: No antigen is known for it.

Using immunoSEQ multiplex PCR, the repertoire was profiled, and TCRdb retains in-frame clones only, with some absent. Listed for the sample are 25,000 to 30,000 clones, none seen a single time. Sequencing was done on a sample of peripheral blood mononuclear cells. The receptor was derived from a human donor with common variable immunodeficiency.

The part of the CDR3 DNA that was read is TGTGCCTGGAGTGCTAGCAGCGACACAGATACG. It yields the protein CAWSASSDTDT. The CDR3 as a whole reads CAWSASSDTDTQYF. The rearrangement joins TRBV30 to TRBJ2-3; D may be TRBD2 (5 bases). The read ends 3 residues before the CDR3 terminus; that terminus is restored from the germline J gene. The CDR3 is 14 amino acids. Germline CDR1 is GTSNPN and CDR2 is SVGIG (reference sequence). The germline V and J ends were trimmed by 1 base and 2 bases, with 10 bases remaining between them.